The clone carrying this T cell receptor (beta chain) has ten or more counts. The entry originates in a study of regulatory T cells in long-lasting Graves disease. Time point of the sample: newly diagnosed GD, antithyroid drugs for less than 3 months. PBMC RNA was the source of the TCR library. Losses at the gene ends were 5 bases for V and 2 bases for J; bases not matched to a gene: 9. The CDR3 has 15 residues. Arm-PCR of CDR3 regions with iRepertoire HTBI primers generated TCR beta libraries. One entry per CDR3 protein results from TCRdb running MiXCR on the multiplex PCR reads. Of 400,000 to 500,000 distinct CDR3 sequences in the sample, around 15% are singletons; the top ten hold around a quarter. These data were likewise used in another study, on T cells in Graves' hyperthyroidism and ophthalmopathy. That study adds: The primer set for the first-round RT-PCR of the TCR CDR3 was HTBI.

The sequence was collected from a woman aged 18-29 years with Graves disease. V usage is TRBV12-3 or TRBV12-4 and J usage is TRBJ2-7; 7 nucleotides agree with TRBD2. Here the sequenced sample was peripheral blood mononuclear cells (PBMCs), taken at new diagnosis, from a patient treated with antithyroid drugs. The CDR3 loop is CASSPRLALPYEQYF. Written as DNA, the CDR3 is TGTGCCAGCAGTCCTAGACTAGCCCTGCCCTACGAGCAGTACTTC.